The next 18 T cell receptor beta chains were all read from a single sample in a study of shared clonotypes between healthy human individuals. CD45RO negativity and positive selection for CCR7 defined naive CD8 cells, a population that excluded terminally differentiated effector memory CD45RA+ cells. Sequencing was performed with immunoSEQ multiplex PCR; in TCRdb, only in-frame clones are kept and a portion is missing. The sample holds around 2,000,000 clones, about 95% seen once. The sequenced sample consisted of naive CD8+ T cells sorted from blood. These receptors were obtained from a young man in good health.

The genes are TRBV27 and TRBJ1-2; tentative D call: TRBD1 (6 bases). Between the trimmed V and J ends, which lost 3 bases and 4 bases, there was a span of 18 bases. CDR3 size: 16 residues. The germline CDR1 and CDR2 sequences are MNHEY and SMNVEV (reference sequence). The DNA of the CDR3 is TGTGCCAGCAGTTTCTCGGCAGGGGAAGATATCTATGGCTACACCTTC. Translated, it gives CASSFSAGEDIYGYTF.

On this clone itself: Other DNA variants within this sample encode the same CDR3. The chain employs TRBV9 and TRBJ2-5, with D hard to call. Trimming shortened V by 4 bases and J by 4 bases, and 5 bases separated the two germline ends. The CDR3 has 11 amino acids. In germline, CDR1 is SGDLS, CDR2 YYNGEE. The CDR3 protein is CASSPGETQYF. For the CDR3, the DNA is TGTGCCAGCAGCCCCGGAGAGACCCAGTACTTC. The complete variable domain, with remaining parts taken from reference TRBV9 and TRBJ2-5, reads DSGVTQTPKHLITATGQRVTLRCSPRSGDLSVYWYQQSLDQGLQFLIQYYNGEERAKGNILERFSAQQFPDLHSELNLSSLELGDSALYFCASSPGETQYFGPGTRLLVL.

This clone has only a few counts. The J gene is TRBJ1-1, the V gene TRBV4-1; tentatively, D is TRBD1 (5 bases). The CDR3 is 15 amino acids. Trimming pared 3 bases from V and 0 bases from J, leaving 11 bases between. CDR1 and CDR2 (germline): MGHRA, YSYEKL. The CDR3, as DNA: TGCGCCAGCAGCCAGGGTGGGGGGATGAACACTGAAGCTTTCTTT. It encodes CASSQGGGMNTEAFF.

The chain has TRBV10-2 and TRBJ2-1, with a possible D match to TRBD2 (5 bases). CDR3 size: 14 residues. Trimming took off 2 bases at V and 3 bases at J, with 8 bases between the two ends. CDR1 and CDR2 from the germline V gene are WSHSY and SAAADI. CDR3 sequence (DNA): TGCGCCAGCAGTGAGGGAGAGGGCTACAATGAGCAGTTCTTC. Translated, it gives CASSEGEGYNEQFF.

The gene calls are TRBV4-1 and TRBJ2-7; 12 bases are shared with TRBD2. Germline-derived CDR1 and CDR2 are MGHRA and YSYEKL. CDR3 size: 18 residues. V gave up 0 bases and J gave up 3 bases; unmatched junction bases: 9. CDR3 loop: CASSQEAFGTSGFYEQYF. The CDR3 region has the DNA TGCGCCAGCAGCCAAGAAGCCTTTGGGACTAGCGGGTTCTACGAGCAGTACTTC.

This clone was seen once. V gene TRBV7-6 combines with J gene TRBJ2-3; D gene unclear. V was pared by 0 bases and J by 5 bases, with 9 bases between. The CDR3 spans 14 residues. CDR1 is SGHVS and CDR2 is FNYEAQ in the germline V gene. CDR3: CASSLALSGDTQYF. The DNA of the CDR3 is TGTGCCAGCAGCTTAGCGCTTAGTGGAGATACGCAGTATTTT.

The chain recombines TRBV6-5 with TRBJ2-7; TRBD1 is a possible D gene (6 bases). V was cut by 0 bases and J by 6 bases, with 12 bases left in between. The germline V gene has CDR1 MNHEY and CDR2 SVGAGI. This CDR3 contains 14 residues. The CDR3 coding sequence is TGTGCCAGCAGTTACTCGACCACAGGGACCGAGCAGTACTTC. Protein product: CASSYSTTGTEQYF.

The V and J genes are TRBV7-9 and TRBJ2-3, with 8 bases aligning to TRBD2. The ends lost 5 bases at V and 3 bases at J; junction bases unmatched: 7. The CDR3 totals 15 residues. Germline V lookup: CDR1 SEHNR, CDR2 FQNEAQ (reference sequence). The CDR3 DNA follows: TGTGCCAGCAGCGTCGGGGGGGAAGGGACAGATACGCAGTATTTT. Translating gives CASSVGGEGTDTQYF.

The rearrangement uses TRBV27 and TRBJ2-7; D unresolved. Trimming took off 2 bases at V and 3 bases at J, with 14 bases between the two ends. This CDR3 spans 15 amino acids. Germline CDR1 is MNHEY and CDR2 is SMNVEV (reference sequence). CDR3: CASSLDPGPGYEQYF. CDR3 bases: TGTGCCAGCAGTTTAGACCCGGGCCCGGGCTACGAGCAGTACTTC.

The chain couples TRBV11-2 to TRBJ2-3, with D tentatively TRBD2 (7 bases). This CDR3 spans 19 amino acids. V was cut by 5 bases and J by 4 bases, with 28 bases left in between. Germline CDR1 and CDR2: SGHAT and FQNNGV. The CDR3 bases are TGTGCCAGCAGCCCGATCCGGGGGGCGCAGCCCGTGGGCCCAGATACGCAGTATTTT. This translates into CASSPIRGAQPVGPDTQYF.

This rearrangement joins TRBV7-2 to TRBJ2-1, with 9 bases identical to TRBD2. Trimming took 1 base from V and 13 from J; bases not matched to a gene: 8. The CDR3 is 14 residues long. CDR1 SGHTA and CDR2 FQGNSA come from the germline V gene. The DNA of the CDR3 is TGTGCCAGCAGCTTAGGGGAGCGGGGGGTTTATCAGTTCTTC. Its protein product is CASSLGERGVYQFF.

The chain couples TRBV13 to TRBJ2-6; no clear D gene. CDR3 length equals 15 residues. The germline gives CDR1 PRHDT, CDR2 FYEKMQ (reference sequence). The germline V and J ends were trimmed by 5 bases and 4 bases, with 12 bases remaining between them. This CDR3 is CASSPFQSGANVLTF. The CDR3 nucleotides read TGTGCCAGCAGCCCCTTTCAGTCAGGGGCCAACGTCCTGACTTTC.

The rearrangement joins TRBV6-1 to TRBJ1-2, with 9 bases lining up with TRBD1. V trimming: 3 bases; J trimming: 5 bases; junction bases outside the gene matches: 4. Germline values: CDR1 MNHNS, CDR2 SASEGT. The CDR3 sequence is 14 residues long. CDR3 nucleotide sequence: TGTGCCAGCAGTGAGGGGACAGGGACTTATGGCTACACCTTC. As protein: CASSEGTGTYGYTF.

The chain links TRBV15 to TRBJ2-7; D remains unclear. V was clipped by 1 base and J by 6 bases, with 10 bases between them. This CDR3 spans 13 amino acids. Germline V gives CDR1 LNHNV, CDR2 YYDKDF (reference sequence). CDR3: CATSRGGAGEQYF. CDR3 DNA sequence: TGTGCCACCAGCAGAGGAGGAGCTGGCGAGCAGTACTTC.

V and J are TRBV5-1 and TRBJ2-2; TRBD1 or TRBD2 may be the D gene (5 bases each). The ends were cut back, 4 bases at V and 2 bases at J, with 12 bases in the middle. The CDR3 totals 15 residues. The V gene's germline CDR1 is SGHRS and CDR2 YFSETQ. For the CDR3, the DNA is TGCGCCAGCAGCGTGGGGACGCCTAACACCGGGGAGCTGTTTTTT. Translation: CASSVGTPNTGELFF.

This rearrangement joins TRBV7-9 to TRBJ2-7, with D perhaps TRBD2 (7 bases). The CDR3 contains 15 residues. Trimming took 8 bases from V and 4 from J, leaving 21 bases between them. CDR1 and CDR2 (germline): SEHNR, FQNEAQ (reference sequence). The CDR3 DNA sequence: TGTGCCAGCGGGTCCGGGGGGCCGCTTCAATACGAGCAGTACTTC. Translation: CASGSGGPLQYEQYF.

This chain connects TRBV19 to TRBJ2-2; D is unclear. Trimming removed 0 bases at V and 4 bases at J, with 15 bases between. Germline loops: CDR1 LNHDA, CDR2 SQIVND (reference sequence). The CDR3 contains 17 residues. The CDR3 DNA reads TGTGCCAGTAGTATAGATGGCTGGGTCCGCCCCACCGGGGAGCTGTTTTTT. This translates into CASSIDGWVRPTGELFF.

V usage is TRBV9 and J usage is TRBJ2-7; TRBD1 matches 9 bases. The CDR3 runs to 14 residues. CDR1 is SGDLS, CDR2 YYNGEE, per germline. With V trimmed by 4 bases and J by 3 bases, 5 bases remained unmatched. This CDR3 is CASSTTGGNYEQYF. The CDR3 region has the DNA TGTGCCAGCAGCACCACAGGGGGCAACTACGAGCAGTACTTC.